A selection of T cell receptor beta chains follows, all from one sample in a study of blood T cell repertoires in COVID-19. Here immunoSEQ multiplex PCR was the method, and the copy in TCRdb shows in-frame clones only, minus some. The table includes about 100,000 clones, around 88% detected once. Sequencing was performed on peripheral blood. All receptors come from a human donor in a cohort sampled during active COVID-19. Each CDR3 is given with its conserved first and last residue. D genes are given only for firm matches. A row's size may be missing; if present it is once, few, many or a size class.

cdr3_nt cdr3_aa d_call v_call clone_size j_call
TGTGCCTGGACAAGACAGGGGGGCTACGAGCAGTACTTC CAWTRQGGYEQYF TRBD1 TRBV30 . TRBJ2-7
TGTGCCAGCAGCGTGAGGGTGGGGCTCCCCGGGGGGGAGACCCAGTACTTC CASSVRVGLPGGETQYF TRBD2 TRBV9 . TRBJ2-5
TGTGCCAGCAGCCAGGGGTTAGATAATTCACCCCTCCACTTT CASSQGLDNSPLHF . TRBV2 . TRBJ1-6
TGCGCCAGCAGCCCCGTCCTCGACAGGGATCATACTGAAGCTTTCTTT CASSPVLDRDHTEAFF TRBD1 TRBV4-3 . TRBJ1-1
TGCGCCAGCAGCCAAGATGGAGGGGCGGCCGGGGAGCTGTTTTTT CASSQDGGAAGELFF . TRBV4-1 few TRBJ2-2
TGTGCCAGCAGCAAATCAGGGATCATCGGGGCTTTCTTT CASSKSGIIGAFF . TRBV12-3/TRBV12-4 once TRBJ1-1
TGTGCCACCAGTAGGACAGGGAACACCGGGGAGCTGTTTTTT CATSRTGNTGELFF TRBD1 TRBV15 . TRBJ2-2
. CASSSSGEQYF . TRBV6-5 once TRBJ2-7
TGTGCCAGCAGCCGAACCCCGAAGGGGGAAAAACTGTTTTTT CASSRTPKGEKLFF . TRBV27 . TRBJ1-4
TGTGCCAGTAGTTATCAGGGTTCTGGGGCCAACGTCCTGACTTTC CASSYQGSGANVLTF . TRBV19 . TRBJ2-6
TGTGCCAGCAGCTTCAGACATATGAACACTGAAGCTTTCTTT CASSFRHMNTEAFF . TRBV5-4 . TRBJ1-1
TGCGCCAGCAGCACGGACAGGGGGCAAGAGACCCAGTACTTC CASSTDRGQETQYF TRBD1 TRBV5-1 once TRBJ2-5
TGTGCCAGTAGTACCTCTGACTTATCTGGAAACACCATATATTTT CASSTSDLSGNTIYF . TRBV19 . TRBJ1-3
TGTGCCTGGAGTGCCACGAGGTCCGGGGAGGGTAACTATGGCTACACCTTC CAWSATRSGEGNYGYTF . TRBV30 . TRBJ1-2
TGTGCCAGCAGCATATCCGGGACTAGCGGGGCCGTCCAGTCCTACGAGCAGTACTTC CASSISGTSGAVQSYEQYF TRBD2 TRBV7-8 . TRBJ2-7
TGTGCCATCAGTGAGTCATCTAGCGAGTACATTCAGTACTTC CAISESSSEYIQYF . TRBV10-3 . TRBJ2-4
TGTGCCAGCAGCTCAATCGGGACAGGGGAAAACGCCAAAAACATTCAGTACTTC CASSSIGTGENAKNIQYF TRBD1 TRBV7-2 . TRBJ2-4
TGTGCCACCAGTGATTCCCCGTTGGGGGGAGGTAGCACTGAAGCTTTCTTT CATSDSPLGGGSTEAFF . TRBV24-1 . TRBJ1-1
TGTGCCAGCAGCGCGGACAGGGGTTACACTGAAGCTTTCTTT CASSADRGYTEAFF TRBD1 TRBV5-6 . TRBJ1-1
TGCGCCAGCAGCCAGTCGGGATCAGTGGTGGAAAAACTGTTTTTT CASSQSGSVVEKLFF . TRBV4-1 . TRBJ1-4
TGTGCCAGCAGCCCGACAGGAACTGGGGCCAACGTCCTGACTTTC CASSPTGTGANVLTF . TRBV14 . TRBJ2-6
TGTGCCAGCAGCTCCATGGGGGGTAGCTCCTACGAGCAGTACTTC CASSSMGGSSYEQYF . TRBV5-6 . TRBJ2-7
TGTGCCAGCAGCTTGCTTGTGGGAGCGGGGGATACGCAGTATTTT CASSLLVGAGDTQYF TRBD2 TRBV5-6 . TRBJ2-3
TGTGCCAGCACTTCCTCGTTGGGGACAGGGAGGCTCGAGCAGTACTTC CASTSSLGTGRLEQYF TRBD1 TRBV6-5 . TRBJ2-7
TGTGCCAGCAGCGCAGGGGGACAGTCTTCACCCCTCCACTTT CASSAGGQSSPLHF TRBD1 TRBV9 . TRBJ1-6
TGCGCCAGCAGCTTCATAGATACGCAGTATTTT CASSFIDTQYF . TRBV5-1 . TRBJ2-3
TGTGCCTGGAGAATATGGGAGGGCTCTGGGGCCAACGTCCTGACTTTC CAWRIWEGSGANVLTF TRBD2 TRBV30 . TRBJ2-6
TGTGCCAGCAGGCCTCGAACAGGGGCTGGGGCCAACGTCCTGACTTTC CASRPRTGAGANVLTF TRBD1 TRBV6-6 . TRBJ2-6
TGTGCCAGCAGCCGTAGCGGGGGCTCCTACAATGAGCAGTTCTTC CASSRSGGSYNEQFF TRBD2 TRBV11-2 few TRBJ2-1
TGCAGCGTTGAAACCTCGGACAGGGAAAAACTGTTTTTT CSVETSDREKLFF TRBD1 TRBV29-1 . TRBJ1-4
TGTGCCAGCAGTTTGCGGCTAGCGGGAGTGGTTGAGCAGTTCTTC CASSLRLAGVVEQFF TRBD2 TRBV28 . TRBJ2-1
TGTGCCAGCACCGGGAGTCGGGGGTACTACGAGCAGTACTTC CASTGSRGYYEQYF . TRBV6-5 . TRBJ2-7
TGTGCCAGCAGTTTATTGTCTAGCGGGGGCACAGATACGCAGTATTTT CASSLLSSGGTDTQYF TRBD2 TRBV28 . TRBJ2-3
TGTGCCAGCAGTTTCAGGAGGACAGGGGGTTTGGTTGACTATGGCTACACCTTC CASSFRRTGGLVDYGYTF TRBD1 TRBV27 . TRBJ1-2
TGTGCCAGCAGCTTTACGGGACTAGGGCCCGATGAGCAGTTCTTC CASSFTGLGPDEQFF TRBD2 TRBV11-2 . TRBJ2-1
TGTGCCAGCAGCGTACTCGGACAGCTAAGTCGGGAGACCCAGTACTTC CASSVLGQLSRETQYF . TRBV9 . TRBJ2-5
TGCGCCAGCAGCCAATCCGACAGGGCCGAAGCTTTCTTT CASSQSDRAEAFF TRBD1 TRBV4-1 . TRBJ1-1
TGCGCCAGCAGCCAAGGGAGCCCCGCACCTATGTTCTCTGGAAACACCATATATTTT CASSQGSPAPMFSGNTIYF . TRBV4-1 . TRBJ1-3
TGTGCCAGCATTACGGACAGGGGGCGAATCGCTGAAGCTTTCTTT CASITDRGRIAEAFF TRBD1 TRBV25-1 . TRBJ1-1
TGTGCCAGCAGTTTCTCAGGGTTGAGCAATCAGCCCCAGCATTTT CASSFSGLSNQPQHF . TRBV28 . TRBJ1-5
TGTGCCAGCAGTGATCGATTCGGGAGTTCAGAGACCCAGTACTTC CASSDRFGSSETQYF . TRBV6-1 few TRBJ2-5
TGTGCCAGTAGACGGGACAGGGACTTGTCTGGGGCCAACGTCCTGACTTTC CASRRDRDLSGANVLTF TRBD1 TRBV19 . TRBJ2-6
TGTGCCAGCAGTGGCGTACCGACAGGGAGAGTTGGCTACACCTTC CASSGVPTGRVGYTF TRBD1 TRBV6-4 once TRBJ1-2
TGTGCCAGCTCACCAGGCAGTAGCAATCAGCCCCAGCATTTT CASSPGSSNQPQHF . TRBV18 . TRBJ1-5
TGTGCCACCCAGACTTCGAATGAGCAGTTCTTC CATQTSNEQFF . TRBV10-3 . TRBJ2-1
TGTGCCAGAAGCTTAGGGACTAGCGGGAGGGCCCAGGTGGGCAATGAGCAGTTCTTC CARSLGTSGRAQVGNEQFF . TRBV7-5 . TRBJ2-1
TGTGCCAGCAGCTTCCGTGGTAGTTATGAGCAGTTCTTC CASSFRGSYEQFF . TRBV5-4 . TRBJ2-1
TGTGCCAGCAGCCAAGAGGGGAGCGGGAGAGGCCACGAGCAGTACTTC CASSQEGSGRGHEQYF TRBD2 TRBV4-2 once TRBJ2-7
TGTGCCAGCAGGCGAACTAGCGGGAGCACCGGGGAGCTGTTTTTT CASRRTSGSTGELFF TRBD2 TRBV7-8 . TRBJ2-2
TGTGCCACCAGTGATTTGCAACCGGGACAGTTTGTGCAGTTCTTC CATSDLQPGQFVQFF TRBD1 TRBV24-1 once TRBJ2-1
TGCGCCAGCAGCCATAACCCGGGACAGGGGTACGAGCAGTACTTC CASSHNPGQGYEQYF TRBD1 TRBV4-1 . TRBJ2-7